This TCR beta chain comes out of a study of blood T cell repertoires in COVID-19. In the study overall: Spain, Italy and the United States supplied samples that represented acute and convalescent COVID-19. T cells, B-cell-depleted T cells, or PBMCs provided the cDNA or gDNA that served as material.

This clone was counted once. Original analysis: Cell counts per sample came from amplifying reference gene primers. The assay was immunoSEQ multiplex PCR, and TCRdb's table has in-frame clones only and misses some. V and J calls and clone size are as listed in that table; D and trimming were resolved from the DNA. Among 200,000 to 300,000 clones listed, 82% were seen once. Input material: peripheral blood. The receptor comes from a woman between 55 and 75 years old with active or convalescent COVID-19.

The CDR3 spells CASLPSGRDNEQFF. CDR3 bases: TGTGCCAGCCTACCTAGCGGGAGAGACAATGAGCAGTTCTTC. This chain connects TRBV6-5 to TRBJ2-1, with 10 bases fitting TRBD2. After removal of 8 bases from V and 5 bases from J, the junction contained 6 bases not matched to a gene. Germline V gene lookup returns CDR1 MNHEY and CDR2 SVGAGI. The CDR3 sequence is 14 residues long.